This T cell receptor beta chain was documented in a study of blood T cell repertoires in COVID-19. Germline CDR1 reads LNHDA; CDR2 reads SQIVND (reference sequence). The CDR3 spans 15 residues. Germline trimming cut 3 bases from V and 8 bases from J; bases unmatched to any gene: 7. The repertoire was sequenced with immunoSEQ multiplex PCR; TCRdb's copy has only in-frame clones and lacks some. This table holds about 99,000 clones, roughly 76% found once. The sequence was obtained from a man older than 75 with COVID-19, enrolled during active disease. The sample comprised peripheral blood. The genes are TRBV19 and TRBJ2-1, with 10 positions matching TRBD2. The chain's CDR3 is CASSIVIAGGYEQFF. The CDR3, as DNA: TGTGCCAGTAGTATCGTAATAGCGGGGGGATATGAGCAGTTCTTC.